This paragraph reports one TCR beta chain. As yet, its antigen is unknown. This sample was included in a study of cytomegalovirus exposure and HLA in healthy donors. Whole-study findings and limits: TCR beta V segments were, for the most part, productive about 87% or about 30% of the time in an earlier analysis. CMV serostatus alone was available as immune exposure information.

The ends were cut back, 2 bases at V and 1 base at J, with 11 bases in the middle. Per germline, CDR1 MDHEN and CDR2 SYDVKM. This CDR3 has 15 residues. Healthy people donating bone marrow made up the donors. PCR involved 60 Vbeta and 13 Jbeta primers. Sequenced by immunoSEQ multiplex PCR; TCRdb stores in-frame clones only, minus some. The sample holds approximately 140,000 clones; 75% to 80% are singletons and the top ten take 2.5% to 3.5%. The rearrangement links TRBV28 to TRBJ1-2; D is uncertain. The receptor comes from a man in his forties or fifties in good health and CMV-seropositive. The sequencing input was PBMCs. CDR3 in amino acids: CASSLMAVNNYGYTF. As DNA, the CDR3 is TGTGCCAGCAGTTTAATGGCAGTAAATAACTATGGCTACACCTTC.